These T cell receptor beta chains were read from a single sample in a study of blood T cell repertoires in COVID-19. Libraries were prepared by immunoSEQ multiplex PCR; TCRdb keeps only in-frame clonotypes and omits some of them. This sample yields roughly 120,000 clones, of which 85% to 90% are seen a single time; about 29% belongs to the top ten. Sequencing was done on a sample of peripheral blood. These receptors originate from a man in his 70s with active or convalescent COVID-19. CDR3s include the opening cysteine and the closing phenylalanine or tryptophan. The D gene is left open where the match is weak. Expanded clones are given a class, and other clones once, few, many or no size at all.

>TRBV29-1|.|TRBJ1-4|.
TGCAGCGTTCGTCTCGGTGAAAAACTGTTTTTT
CSVRLGEKLFF
>TRBV18|.|TRBJ2-7|TRBD2
TGTGCCAGCTCACCACGTCCTAGCGGGTTGTCCTACGAGCAGTACTTC
CASSPRPSGLSYEQYF
>TRBV14|.|TRBJ2-7|TRBD2
TGTGCCAGCAGCTCCAAGATTTCTAGCGGGGCCTGGTACGAGCAGTACTTC
CASSSKISSGAWYEQYF
>TRBV7-9|.|TRBJ2-3|TRBD2
TGTGCCAGCAGCTCCTTCTCCGCGGGGGCAGATACGCAGTATTTT
CASSSFSAGADTQYF
>TRBV12-5|.|TRBJ2-1|TRBD1
TGTGCTAGTGGTTTGGGAGGACAGGGCCTTACCTACAATGAGCAGTTCTTC
CASGLGGQGLTYNEQFF
>TRBV15|few|TRBJ2-2|TRBD2
TGTGCCACCAGCAGAGACAGGGAGGGCACCGGGGAGCTGTTTTTT
CATSRDREGTGELFF
>TRBV20-1|.|TRBJ2-7|.
TGCAGTGCTACACCTACCTACGAGCAGTACTTC
CSATPTYEQYF
>TRBV5-4|.|TRBJ2-3|.
TGTGCCAGCAGCCTACAAGGAGGGCCAGATACGCAGTATTTT
CASSLQGGPDTQYF
>TRBV18|.|TRBJ2-7|.
TGTGCCAGCTCACCAGGGGCCCCCTCCTACGAGCAGTACTTC
CASSPGAPSYEQYF
>TRBV6-1|.|TRBJ1-3|.
TGTGCCAGCAGTGAATCGGGGGGCTCTGGAAACACCATATATTTT
CASSESGGSGNTIYF
>TRBV27|.|TRBJ2-5|TRBD2
TGTGCCAGCCAACCTCTCTTAGCGGGGGAAGAGACCCAGTACTTC
CASQPLLAGEETQYF
>TRBV5-1|.|TRBJ2-7|TRBD1
TGCGCCAGCACCGCCCATGACAGGGGATCCTACGAGCAGTACTTC
CASTAHDRGSYEQYF
>TRBV7-9|few|TRBJ2-1|TRBD2
TGTGCCAGCATGAAGCTAGCGGGAGGGGGTAATGAGCAGTTCTTC
CASMKLAGGGNEQFF
>TRBV11-2|.|TRBJ1-1|.
TGTGCCAGCAGATCACAGGGTTCGGGCACTGAAGCTTTCTTT
CASRSQGSGTEAFF
>TRBV19|once|TRBJ2-1|.
TGTGCCAGTAGTATGTGGGGGCTTAACAATGAGCAGTTCTTC
CASSMWGLNNEQFF
>TRBV5-5|.|TRBJ1-2|TRBD1
TGTGCCAGCAGCTCCTCCGGGACAGGGGGCTATGGCTACACCTTC
CASSSSGTGGYGYTF
>TRBV18|.|TRBJ1-3|.
TGTGCCAGCTCACCCACCTCTACGAGCTCTGGAAACACCATATATTTT
CASSPTSTSSGNTIYF
>TRBV7-3|.|TRBJ2-3|TRBD2
TGTGCCAGCAGCACACTAGCGGGAGTAGGCACAGATACGCAGTATTTT
CASSTLAGVGTDTQYF
>TRBV27|.|TRBJ2-7|TRBD2
TGTGCCAGCAGCCGTAGCGGGAGCGCCTACGAGCAGTACTTC
CASSRSGSAYEQYF
>TRBV12-3/TRBV12-4|.|TRBJ1-1|.
TGTGCCAGCAGTTTGGGGCAGAACACTGAAGCTTTCTTT
CASSLGQNTEAFF
>TRBV6-4|.|TRBJ1-1|TRBD1
TGTGCCAGCACCAGGGGGTACAGGGGGCAGAACACTGAAGCTTTCTTT
CASTRGYRGQNTEAFF
>TRBV24-1|.|TRBJ2-3|.
TGTGCCACCAGTGATTCAGGGTTCACAGATACGCAGTATTTT
CATSDSGFTDTQYF
>TRBV6-2/TRBV6-3|.|TRBJ1-6|TRBD1
TGTGCCAGCAGTATTACCCTTCCGGGACAGGGTAATTCACCCCTCCACTTT
CASSITLPGQGNSPLHF
>TRBV27|.|TRBJ1-1|.
TGTGCCAGCAGTTTGGGGCCCAGTTGGAACACTGAAGCTTTCTTT
CASSLGPSWNTEAFF
>TRBV6-6|.|TRBJ2-7|TRBD2
TGTGCCAGCAGCCTTCTAGCGGGGTCCTACGAGCAGTACTTC
CASSLLAGSYEQYF
>TRBV28|.|TRBJ2-5|.
TGTGCCAGCAGTTCCCCGGGACAAGGGGAGGGAGAGACCCAGTACTTC
CASSSPGQGEGETQYF
>TRBV5-1|.|TRBJ2-1|.
TGCGCCAGCAGTGGGGGACAAAACTACAATGAGCAGTTCTTC
CASSGGQNYNEQFF
>TRBV28|few|TRBJ2-1|TRBD2
TGTGCCAGCAGTTTACCTAGCGGATCCTACAATGAGCAGTTCTTC
CASSLPSGSYNEQFF
>TRBV12-3/TRBV12-4|.|TRBJ2-1|.
TGTGCCAGCAGTGGACCGGGACTCAAGTTCTTC
CASSGPGLKFF
>TRBV28|.|TRBJ1-5|.
TGTGCCAGTACTCCCCCCTATAGCAATCAGCCCCAGCATTTT
CASTPPYSNQPQHF